Below, 11 T cell receptor beta chains from the same sample are listed, as sequenced in a study of blood T cell repertoires in COVID-19. The protocol was immunoSEQ multiplex PCR, while the TCRdb copy is restricted to in-frame clones and leaves out a portion. The sample holds fewer than 65,000 clones, more than 75% seen once. The source material was peripheral blood. The origin of the receptors is a man in his sixties with acute or convalescent COVID-19.

This sequence joins TRBV7-2 and TRBJ1-2; tentatively, D is TRBD1 (5 bases). CDR3 length equals 12 residues. The germline V gene has CDR1 SGHTA and CDR2 FQGNSA. Trimming removed 3 bases at V and 7 bases at J, with 9 bases between. The CDR3 DNA is TGTGCCAGCAGCTTCGGGACTGCTGGCTACACCTTC. Encoded protein: CASSFGTAGYTF.

The genes are TRBV4-3 and TRBJ1-2, with 9 bases matching TRBD1. The CDR3 extends over 16 amino acids. With V trimmed by 0 bases and J by 4 bases, 6 bases remained unmatched. Germline V gene lookup returns CDR1 LGHNA and CDR2 YSLEER. The CDR3 spells CASSQDPQGASYGYTF. CDR3 nucleotides: TGCGCCAGCAGCCAAGATCCACAGGGGGCGAGCTATGGCTACACCTTC.

The V and J genes are TRBV19 and TRBJ1-1, with 11 nucleotides matching TRBD1. CDR1 and CDR2 from the germline V gene are LNHDA and SQIVND (reference sequence). V was pared by 4 bases and J by 4 bases, with 5 bases of the junction left unmatched. This CDR3 has 15 residues. The CDR3: CASSRGTGGTTEAFF. The CDR3 DNA is TGTGCCAGTAGTAGAGGGACAGGGGGAACCACTGAAGCTTTCTTT.

The CDR3 DNA follows: TGTGCCAGCAGCGTAGGGGCTAGGGGGAACACTGAAGCTTTCTTT. The encoded protein is CASSVGARGNTEAFF. The chain employs TRBV7-6 and TRBJ1-1, with D perhaps TRBD1 (5 bases). CDR1 and CDR2 from the germline V gene are SGHVS and FNYEAQ. The CDR3 loop spans 15 amino acids. The V gene lost 5 bases and the J gene lost 1 base, with 14 bases spanning the gap.

J is TRBJ1-4 and V is TRBV6-5; D not resolved. Per the germline V gene, CDR1 is MNHEY and CDR2 is SVGAGI. V lost 4 bases, J lost 3 bases, and 12 bases lay in between. The CDR3 sequence is 15 residues long. The CDR3 loop reads CASSFAGIANEKLFF. For the CDR3, the DNA is TGTGCCAGCAGTTTCGCGGGGATTGCTAATGAAAAACTGTTTTTT.

This chain joins TRBV2 and TRBJ1-6; 8 bases are shared with TRBD1. The CDR3 extends over 11 amino acids. V shed 6 bases and J 14 bases; nucleotides not matched to a gene: 3. CDR1 is SNHLY and CDR2 is FYNNEI in the germline V gene. The CDR3 DNA reads as TGTGCCAGCAGCGGACAGGGTACCCTCCACTTT. Encoded protein: CASSGQGTLHF.

The gene calls are TRBV6-5 and TRBJ1-1; D uncertain. Germline V gene sequence: CDR1 MNHEY, CDR2 SVGAGI. The V end lost 3 bases, the J end lost 3 bases, and 11 bases lay between the germline ends. This CDR3 spans 14 amino acids. The CDR3 nucleotides read TGTGCCAGCAGTTATAGCCGAAAGGACACTGAAGCTTTCTTT. It yields the protein CASSYSRKDTEAFF.

The chain joins TRBV4-1 to TRBJ2-3; TRBD2 aligns across 12 bases. This CDR3 comprises 17 residues. The germline V gene has CDR1 MGHRA and CDR2 YSYEKL. With 5 bases clipped from V and 2 bases from J, the junction kept 8 bases outside the gene matches. CDR3 bases: TGCGCCAGCAGCACCGAGACTAGCGGGGGAGACACAGATACGCAGTATTTT. Protein product: CASSTETSGGDTDTQYF.

The chain carries TRBV10-2 and TRBJ2-1, with 9 bases identical to TRBD2. CDR3 size: 16 residues. Germline V gene sequence: CDR1 WSHSY, CDR2 SAAADI. V trimming: 8 bases; J trimming: 4 bases; junction bases outside the gene matches: 12. CDR3 nucleotide sequence: TGCGCCAGCGGCAGTAGGGGCGGGGGGGTATACAATGAGCAGTTCTTC. It encodes CASGSRGGGVYNEQFF.

The chain links TRBV5-6 to TRBJ2-7, with 7 bases fitting TRBD1. Germline assignment: CDR1 SGHDT and CDR2 YYEEEE. Trimming took 3 bases from V and 4 from J; bases not matched to a gene: 4. CDR3 length: 13 residues. The CDR3 spells CASSYPTGYEQYF. The CDR3 DNA reads TGTGCCAGCAGCTACCCGACAGGGTACGAGCAGTACTTC.

This sequence joins TRBV21-1 and TRBJ2-5; the table's D call, TRBD1, was not checked against the DNA. TRBV21-1 represents a pseudogene. The CDR3 sequence is 15 residues long. CDR3 sequence reads: CASSRCRGEAKTQYF. As DNA, the CDR3 is TGTGCCAGCAGCAGATGCAGGGGTGAGGCAAAGACCCAGTACTTC.